One and the same sample provided the 11 T cell receptor beta chains below, sequenced in a study of cytomegalovirus exposure and HLA in healthy donors. The study ran its PCR with 60 Vbeta and 13 Jbeta primers. The data were produced by immunoSEQ multiplex PCR, yet TCRdb's version contains in-frame clones alone and is incomplete. The table records under 200,000 clones, around four fifths of them present only once. Sequencing input: PBMCs. All receptors come from a woman aged 25-40 years in good health and CMV-seronegative.

The rearrangement links TRBV19 to TRBJ2-2, with D perhaps TRBD2 (5 bases). V lost 9 bases and J lost 4, with 15 bases in between. The germline V gene has CDR1 LNHDA and CDR2 SQIVND (reference sequence). The CDR3 runs to 14 residues. CDR3 sequence: CASLALEGTGELFF. DNA of the CDR3: TGTGCCAGCCTTGCCTTAGAGGGCACCGGGGAGCTGTTTTTT. The full variable domain, in which reference TRBV19 and TRBJ2-2 provide the parts outside the CDR3, is DGGITQSPKYLFRKEGQNVTLSCEQNLNHDAMYWYRQDPGQGLRLIYYSQIVNDFQKGDIAEGYSVSREKKESFPLTVTSAQKNPTAFYLCASLALEGTGELFFGEGSRLTVL.

The V and J genes are TRBV6-4 and TRBJ1-2; tentatively, D is TRBD1 (5 bases). The CDR3 is made up of 15 amino acids. Germline lookup yields CDR1 MRHNA and CDR2 SNTAGT. The V gene lost 8 bases and the J gene lost 5 bases, with 21 bases spanning the gap. This CDR3 is CASQGGGRGGYGYTF. The DNA for the CDR3 is TGTGCCAGCCAGGGTGGAGGGAGGGGAGGGTATGGCTACACCTTC.

The V call is TRBV5-1, the J call TRBJ2-5, with a weak D call TRBD2 (6 bases). Germline values: CDR1 SGHRS, CDR2 YFSETQ. This CDR3 has 16 residues. Trimming took 2 bases from V and 0 from J, leaving 14 bases between them. The CDR3 DNA reads as TGCGCCAGCAGCTTAGGTCTGCGGGGAAACCAAGAGACCCAGTACTTC. Protein product: CASSLGLRGNQETQYF.

The V gene is TRBV9, the J gene TRBJ2-7; 7 bases match TRBD2. Germline CDR1 reads SGDLS; CDR2 reads YYNGEE. This CDR3 has 14 amino acids. With 4 bases clipped from V and 0 bases from J, the junction kept 4 bases outside the gene matches. The DNA for the CDR3 is TGTGCCAGCAGCTTAACTAGCGCCTCCTACGAGCAGTACTTC. It specifies CASSLTSASYEQYF.

This clone was detected a few times. The gene calls are TRBV19 and TRBJ2-2, with D possibly TRBD2 on 5 matching bases. The CDR3 totals 17 residues. Trimming cost V 2 bases and J 3 bases, with 16 bases left between them. CDR1 and CDR2 from the germline V gene are LNHDA and SQIVND (reference sequence). The CDR3 is CASSILSRGFDTGELFF. CDR3 coding DNA: TGTGCCAGTAGTATACTTTCCCGGGGATTTGACACCGGGGAGCTGTTTTTT.

V usage is TRBV6-1 and J usage is TRBJ1-1; 11 bases agree with TRBD1. The CDR3 spans 17 residues. The V gene end was trimmed by 4 bases and the J gene end by 0 bases; junction bases not matched to a gene: 7. The germline CDR1 and CDR2 sequences are MNHNS and SASEGT. The CDR3 sequence is CASSGGQGASMNTEAFF. In nucleotides, the CDR3 is TGTGCCAGCAGTGGAGGACAGGGGGCGTCGATGAACACTGAAGCTTTCTTT.

The chain couples TRBV6-1 to TRBJ2-1; D gene unclear. The germline gives CDR1 MNHNS, CDR2 SASEGT. V lost 6 bases and J lost 3, with 3 bases in between. CDR3 length: 11 amino acids. DNA of the CDR3: TGTGCCAGCAGCCTCTACAATGAGCAGTTCTTC. It codes for CASSLYNEQFF.

The rearrangement uses TRBV7-9 and TRBJ1-6; D not certain. Germline V gene sequence: CDR1 SEHNR, CDR2 FQNEAQ (reference sequence). The length of the CDR3 is 14 residues. The ends were cut back, 5 bases at V and 6 bases at J, with 11 bases in the middle. CDR3 nucleotides: TGTGCCAGCAGCCACCCAGTACGTAATTCACCCCTCCACTTT. Protein sequence: CASSHPVRNSPLHF.

The rearrangement uses TRBV27 and TRBJ2-5; possibly TRBD2 for D (7 bases). V was cut by 2 bases and J by 6 bases, with 22 bases left in between. CDR1 is MNHEY and CDR2 is SMNVEV in the germline V gene (reference sequence). This CDR3 contains 17 residues. The CDR3: CASSLGGGAGVGQTQYF. The CDR3 region has the DNA TGTGCCAGCAGTTTAGGAGGGGGGGCCGGTGTAGGTCAGACCCAGTACTTC.

This clone appeared a few times. This CDR3 reads CASSLLAVQETQYF. DNA for the CDR3: TGTGCCAGCAGCTTACTAGCGGTGCAAGAGACCCAGTACTTC. This chain joins TRBV11-2 and TRBJ2-5, with 7 bases matching TRBD2. Looked up from germline, CDR1 is SGHAT and CDR2 is FQNNGV. The CDR3 totals 14 residues. V lost 2 bases to trimming and J lost 2 bases; unmatched junction nucleotides: 2. Drawing the rest from reference TRBV11-2 and TRBJ2-5, the complete variable domain is EAGVAQSPRYKIIEKRQSVAFWCNPISGHATLYWYQQILGQGPKLLIQFQNNGVVDDSQLPKDRFSAERLKGVDSTLKIQPAKLEDSAVYLCASSLLAVQETQYFGPGTRLLVL.

This sequence joins TRBV5-4 and TRBJ2-7; 10 nucleotides agree with TRBD1. Germline CDR1 and CDR2: SGHNT and YYREEE (reference sequence). This CDR3 spans 14 amino acids. The V gene end was trimmed by 4 bases and the J gene end by 6 bases; junction bases not matched to a gene: 7. The DNA of the CDR3 is TGTGCCAGCAGCCGCGGACAGGGGGATGCCGAGCAGTACTTC. As protein: CASSRGQGDAEQYF.